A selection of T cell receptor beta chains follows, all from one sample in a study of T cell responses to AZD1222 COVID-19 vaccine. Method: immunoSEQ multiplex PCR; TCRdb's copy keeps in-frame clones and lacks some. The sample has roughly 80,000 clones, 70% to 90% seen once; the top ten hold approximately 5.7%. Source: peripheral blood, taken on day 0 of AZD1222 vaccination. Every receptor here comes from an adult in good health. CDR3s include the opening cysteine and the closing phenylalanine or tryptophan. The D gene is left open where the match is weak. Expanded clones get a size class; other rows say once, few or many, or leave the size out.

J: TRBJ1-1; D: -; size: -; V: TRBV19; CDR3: CASSVTGNTEAFF; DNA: TGTGCCAGTAGTGTTACAGGGAACACTGAAGCTTTCTTT
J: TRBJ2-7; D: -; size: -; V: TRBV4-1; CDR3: CASSQEGGGLSYEQYF; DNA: TGCGCCAGCAGCCAAGAAGGCGGGGGCCTCTCCTACGAGCAGTACTTC
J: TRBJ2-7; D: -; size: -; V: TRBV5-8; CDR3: CASSLVPSSYEQYF; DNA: TGTGCCAGCAGCTTAGTCCCCAGTTCCTACGAGCAGTACTTC
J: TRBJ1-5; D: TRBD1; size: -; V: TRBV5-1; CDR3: CASSLGTGGNQPQHF; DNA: TGCGCCAGCAGCCTAGGTACAGGGGGTAATCAGCCCCAGCATTTT
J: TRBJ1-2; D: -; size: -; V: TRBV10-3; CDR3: CAISEPGKRDGYTF; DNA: TGTGCCATCAGTGAGCCCGGCAAACGGGATGGCTACACCTTC
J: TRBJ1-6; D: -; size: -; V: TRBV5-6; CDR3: CASSLGQRRGTPLHF; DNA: TGTGCCAGCAGCCTTGGTCAGCGAAGGGGAACACCCCTCCACTTT
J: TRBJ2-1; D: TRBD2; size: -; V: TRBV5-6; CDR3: CASSLAWSGGSSYNEQFF; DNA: TGTGCCAGCAGCTTGGCATGGAGCGGGGGGAGCTCCTACAATGAGCAGTTCTTC
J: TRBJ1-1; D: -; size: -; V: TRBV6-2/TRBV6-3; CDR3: CASSYQGWNTEAFF; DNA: TGTGCCAGCAGTTATCAGGGGTGGAACACTGAAGCTTTCTTT
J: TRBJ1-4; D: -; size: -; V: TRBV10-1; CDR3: CASSHRRYEKLFF; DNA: TGCGCCAGCAGTCACAGAAGGTATGAAAAACTGTTTTTT
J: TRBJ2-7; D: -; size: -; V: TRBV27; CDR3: CASSLGVGYEQYF; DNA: TGTGCCAGCAGTTTAGGCGTCGGTTACGAGCAGTACTTC
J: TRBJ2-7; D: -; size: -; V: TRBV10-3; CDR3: CAIWGFPYEQYF; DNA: TGTGCCATCTGGGGTTTTCCCTACGAGCAGTACTTC
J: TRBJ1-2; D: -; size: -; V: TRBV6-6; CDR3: CASSLTRNSQTKDGYTF; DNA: TGTGCCAGCAGTCTTACCCGGAACTCACAAACTAAGGATGGCTACACCTTC
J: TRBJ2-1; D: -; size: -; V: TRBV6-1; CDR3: CASSDTDRIYNEQFF; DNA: TGTGCCAGCAGTGATACAGACAGGATCTACAATGAGCAGTTCTTC
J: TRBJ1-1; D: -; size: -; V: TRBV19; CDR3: CASSLLGGTEAFF; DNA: TGTGCCAGTAGTCTCCTGGGGGGAACTGAAGCTTTCTTT
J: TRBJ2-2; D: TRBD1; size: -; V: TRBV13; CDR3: CASSDRVTGELFF; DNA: TGTGCCAGCAGCGACAGGGTCACCGGGGAGCTGTTTTTT
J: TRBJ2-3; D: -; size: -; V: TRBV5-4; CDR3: CASRTGTTSTDTQYF; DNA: TGTGCCAGCAGAACCGGGACGACGAGCACAGATACGCAGTATTTT
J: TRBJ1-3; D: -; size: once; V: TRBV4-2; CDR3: CASSPRQDFYRSGNTIYF; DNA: TGTGCCAGCAGCCCCCGACAGGACTTTTACCGATCTGGAAACACCATATATTTT
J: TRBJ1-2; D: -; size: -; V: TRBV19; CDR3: CASSMRTLEGGLYGYTF; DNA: TGTGCCAGTAGTATGAGGACATTGGAAGGGGGGCTCTATGGCTACACCTTC
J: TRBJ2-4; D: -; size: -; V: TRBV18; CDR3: CASSLTPGPRNIQYF; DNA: TGTGCCAGCTCCCTAACCCCCGGCCCTAGAAACATTCAGTACTTC
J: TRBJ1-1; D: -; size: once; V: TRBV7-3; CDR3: CASSFQGTNTEAFF; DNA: TGTGCCAGCAGCTTTCAGGGAACGAACACTGAAGCTTTCTTT
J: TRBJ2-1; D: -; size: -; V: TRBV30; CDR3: CAWSVLGNSYNEQFF; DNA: TGTGCCTGGAGTGTACTCGGCAACTCCTACAATGAGCAGTTCTTC
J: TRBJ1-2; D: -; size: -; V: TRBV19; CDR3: CASSIGRRGPNYGYTF; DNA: TGTGCCAGTAGTATAGGAAGAAGGGGACCTAACTATGGCTACACCTTC
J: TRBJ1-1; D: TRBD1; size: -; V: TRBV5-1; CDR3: CASSSGQGATEAFF; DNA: TGCGCCAGCAGTTCCGGACAGGGGGCCACTGAAGCTTTCTTT
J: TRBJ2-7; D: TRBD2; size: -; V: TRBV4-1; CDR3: CASSQESRGGVDEQYF; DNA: TGCGCCAGCAGCCAAGAGTCGCGGGGGGGCGTAGACGAGCAGTACTTC
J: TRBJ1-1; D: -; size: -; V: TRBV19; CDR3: CASNSYTEAFF; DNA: TGTGCCAGTAATTCGTACACTGAAGCTTTCTTT
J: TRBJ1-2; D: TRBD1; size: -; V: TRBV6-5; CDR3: CASSMGQILNYGYTF; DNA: TGTGCCAGCAGTATGGGACAGATTTTAAACTATGGCTACACCTTC
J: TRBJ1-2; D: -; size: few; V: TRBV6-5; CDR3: CASSLGSYGYTF; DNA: TGTGCCAGCAGTCTTGGATCCTATGGCTACACCTTC
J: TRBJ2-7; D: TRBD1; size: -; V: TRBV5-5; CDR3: CASSLRWGQSYEQYF; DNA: TGTGCCAGCAGCCTACGCTGGGGACAGTCCTACGAGCAGTACTTC
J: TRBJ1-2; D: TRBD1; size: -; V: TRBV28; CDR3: CASVRQGAVSGYTF; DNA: TGTGCCAGCGTAAGACAGGGGGCGGTATCTGGCTACACCTTC
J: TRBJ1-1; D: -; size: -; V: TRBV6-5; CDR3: CASNRLLNTEAFF; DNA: TGTGCCAGCAACCGACTGCTGAACACTGAAGCTTTCTTT
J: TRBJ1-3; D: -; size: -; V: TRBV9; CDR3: CASSVGGTDFSGNTIYF; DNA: TGTGCCAGCAGCGTAGGAGGGACGGACTTCTCTGGAAACACCATATATTTT
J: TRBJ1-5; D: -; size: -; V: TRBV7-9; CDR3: CASSLVPIGWPNQPQHF; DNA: TGTGCCAGCAGCTTGGTACCGATTGGGTGGCCGAATCAGCCCCAGCATTTT
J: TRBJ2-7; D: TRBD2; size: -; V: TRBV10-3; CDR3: CAISESGGSREQYF; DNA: TGTGCCATCAGTGAATCGGGGGGATCTCGCGAGCAGTACTTC
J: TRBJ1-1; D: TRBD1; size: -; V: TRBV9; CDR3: CASSAGTGMMNTEAFF; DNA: TGTGCCAGCAGCGCGGGGACAGGTATGATGAACACTGAAGCTTTCTTT
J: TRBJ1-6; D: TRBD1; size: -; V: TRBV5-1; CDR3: CASSYRDSEKPLHF; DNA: TGCGCCAGCAGCTACCGGGACAGCGAGAAGCCCCTCCACTTT
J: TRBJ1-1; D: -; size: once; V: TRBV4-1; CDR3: CASSPIQEGPSNTEAFF; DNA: TGCGCCAGCAGCCCAATCCAGGAAGGACCCTCGAACACTGAAGCTTTCTTT
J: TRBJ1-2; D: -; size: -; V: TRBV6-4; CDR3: CASSDSSGLGYTF; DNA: TGTGCCAGCAGTGACAGTTCAGGTCTTGGCTACACCTTC
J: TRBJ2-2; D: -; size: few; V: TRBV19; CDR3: CASSSRLFTGELFF; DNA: TGTGCCAGTAGTAGTCGGCTATTCACCGGGGAGCTGTTTTTT
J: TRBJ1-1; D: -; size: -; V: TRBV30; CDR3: CAWRLGGSRNTEAFF; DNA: TGTGCCTGGAGGTTAGGAGGGTCCCGGAACACTGAAGCTTTCTTT
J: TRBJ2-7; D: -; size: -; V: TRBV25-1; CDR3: CASSEWAAYEQYF; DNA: TGTGCCAGCAGTGAATGGGCGGCCTACGAGCAGTACTTC
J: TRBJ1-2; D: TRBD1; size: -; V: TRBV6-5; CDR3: CASSLDRGYGYTF; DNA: TGTGCCAGCAGTTTGGACAGGGGTTATGGCTACACCTTC
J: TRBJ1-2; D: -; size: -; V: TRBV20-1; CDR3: CRLGVGYGYTF; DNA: TGCAGGCTTGGCGTTGGTTATGGCTACACCTTC
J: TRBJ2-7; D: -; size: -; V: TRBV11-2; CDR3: CASSLDSTYEQYF; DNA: TGTGCCAGCAGCTTGGACAGTACCTACGAGCAGTACTTC
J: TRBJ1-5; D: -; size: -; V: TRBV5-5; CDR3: CASSLGTGNQPQHF; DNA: TGTGCCAGCAGCTTGGGAACGGGTAATCAGCCCCAGCATTTT
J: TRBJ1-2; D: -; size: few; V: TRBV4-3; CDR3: CASSQKSVGGYGYTF; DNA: TGCGCCAGCAGCCAAAAGTCGGTGGGGGGTTATGGCTACACCTTC
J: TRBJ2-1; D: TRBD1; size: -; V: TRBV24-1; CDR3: CATSDLTGTGRDNEQFF; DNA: TGTGCCACCAGTGATTTGACTGGGACAGGGCGCGACAATGAGCAGTTCTTC
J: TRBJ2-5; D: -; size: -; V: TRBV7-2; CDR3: CASRSTLQETQYF; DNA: TGTGCCAGCAGGTCGACACTCCAAGAGACCCAGTACTTC
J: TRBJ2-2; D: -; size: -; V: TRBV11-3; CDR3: CASSLAGQQVTGELFF; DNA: TGTGCCAGCAGCTTAGCGGGACAACAAGTTACCGGGGAGCTGTTTTTT
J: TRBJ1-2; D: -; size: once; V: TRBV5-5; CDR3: CASSESIYGYTF; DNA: TGTGCCAGCAGCGAATCTATATATGGCTACACCTTC